The 22 T cell receptor beta chains below all came from one sample that was sequenced in a study of cytomegalovirus exposure and HLA in healthy donors. Vbeta (60) and Jbeta (13) primers were used in the PCR. Here immunoSEQ multiplex PCR was the method, and the copy in TCRdb shows in-frame clones only, minus some. There are approximately 180,000 clones in the sample; about 70% occur only once, and less than 2% lies in the top ten. Source material: PBMCs. The receptors originated from a woman aged 30 to 39 in good health and CMV-seronegative.

This chain links TRBV11-2 with TRBJ2-1; D gene unclear. V gave up 6 bases and J gave up 10 bases, with 10 bases separating them. Looked up from germline, CDR1 is SGHAT and CDR2 is FQNNGV. This CDR3 is 11 amino acids long. The chain's CDR3 is CASRQAKEQFF. CDR3 in DNA: TGTGCCAGCAGGCAGGCTAAGGAGCAGTTCTTC. Full variable domain (outside the CDR3, taken from reference TRBV11-2 and TRBJ2-1): EAGVAQSPRYKIIEKRQSVAFWCNPISGHATLYWYQQILGQGPKLLIQFQNNGVVDDSQLPKDRFSAERLKGVDSTLKIQPAKLEDSAVYLCASRQAKEQFFGPGTRLTVL.

Only a few counts were recorded for this clone. The chain joins TRBV11-2 to TRBJ2-7; the D gene is possibly TRBD2 (6 bases). Trimming took off 1 base at V and 0 bases at J, with 10 bases between the two ends. CDR3 length equals 15 residues. Germline-derived CDR1 and CDR2 are SGHAT and FQNNGV. CDR3 sequence reads: CASSLGLVSSYEQYF. DNA for the CDR3: TGTGCCAGCAGCTTAGGACTAGTCAGCTCCTACGAGCAGTACTTC.

This clone was recorded once. J is TRBJ1-5 and V is TRBV7-8; a weak D match, TRBD1 (5 bases). Germline lookup yields CDR1 SGHVS and CDR2 FQNEAQ. The length of the CDR3 is 15 residues. Trimming cost V 1 base and J 3 bases, with 10 bases left between them. This CDR3 reads CASSLGLGANQPQHF. The DNA of the CDR3 is TGTGCCAGCAGCTTAGGGTTAGGGGCCAATCAGCCCCAGCATTTT. Based on the CDR3 plus reference TRBV7-8 and TRBJ1-5, the full variable domain is GAGVSQSPRYKVAKRGQDVALRCDPISGHVSLFWYQQALGQGPEFLTYFQNEAQLDKSGLPSDRFFAERPEGSVSTLKIQRTQQEDSAVYLCASSLGLGANQPQHFGDGTRLSIL.

This clone showed up just a few times. V gene TRBV18 combines with J gene TRBJ2-7; a possible D gene is TRBD2 (5 bases). The CDR3 is made up of 13 amino acids. Germline V gene sequence: CDR1 KGHSH, CDR2 LQKENI. Trimming removed 0 bases from V and 2 bases from J, with 5 bases in between. CDR3 loop: CASSPPGTYEQYF. CDR3 DNA sequence: TGTGCCAGCTCACCACCCGGGACCTACGAGCAGTACTTC. The full variable domain, rest sourced from reference TRBV18 and TRBJ2-7, is NAGVMQNPRHLVRRRGQEARLRCSPMKGHSHVYWYRQLPEEGLKFMVYLQKENIIDESGMPKERFSAEFPKEGPSILRIQQVVRGDSAAYFCASSPPGTYEQYFGPGTRLTVT.

This clone was found a few times. The CDR3 is CASRSVRGAAPGYTF. The DNA of the CDR3 is TGTGCCAGCAGGTCTGTCAGGGGGGCCGCTCCTGGCTACACCTTC. V gene TRBV11-2 combines with J gene TRBJ1-2; 7 bases are shared with TRBD1. Germline CDR1 reads SGHAT; CDR2 reads FQNNGV. V lost 6 bases, J lost 7 bases, and 14 bases stayed unmatched. There are 15 residues in the CDR3.

This chain links TRBV2 with TRBJ1-4; no firm D call. Trimming cost V 10 bases and J 4 bases, with 10 bases left between them. Germline CDR1 and CDR2: SNHLY and FYNNEI. The CDR3 consists of 12 residues. The CDR3 region has the DNA TGTGCCACAACAGTCGGTAATGAAAAACTGTTTTTT. Translation gives CATTVGNEKLFF.

The chain couples TRBV27 to TRBJ1-3; D call uncertain. This CDR3 contains 14 residues. V was shortened by 8 bases and J by 4 bases, with 15 bases between the two germline ends. Germline values: CDR1 MNHEY, CDR2 SMNVEV (reference sequence). As DNA, the CDR3 is TGTGCCAGCGGAGAGGGATCGAGGGGAAACACCATATATTTT. It translates to CASGEGSRGNTIYF.

V gene TRBV5-5 combines with J gene TRBJ2-2, with D uncertain. The ends were cut back, 0 bases at V and 12 bases at J, with 12 bases in the middle. From germline, CDR1 is SGHKS and CDR2 YYEKEE (reference sequence). The CDR3 sequence is 13 residues long. CDR3 coding DNA: TGTGCCAGCAGCTTGGCCCAGTCCAGTAAGCTGTTTTTT. Its translation is CASSLAQSSKLFF. The full variable domain, completed using reference TRBV5-5 and TRBJ2-2, is DAGVTQSPTHLIKTRGQQVTLRCSPISGHKSVSWYQQVLGQGPQFIFQYYEKEERGRGNFPDRFSARQFPNYSSELNVNALLLGDSALYLCASSLAQSSKLFFGEGSRLTVL.

This chain links TRBV4-3 with TRBJ1-3; possible D gene TRBD1, 5 bases. Per germline, CDR1 LGHNA and CDR2 YSLEER. The CDR3 is made up of 17 amino acids. V was shortened by 0 bases and J by 0 bases, with 12 bases between the two germline ends. The CDR3 bases are TGCGCCAGCAGCCAAGATGGGGCCAGCAGCTCTGGAAACACCATATATTTT. It yields the protein CASSQDGASSSGNTIYF.

The CDR3 loop reads CASSEAPGQGRDEQFF. CDR3 nucleotides: TGTGCCAGCAGCGAAGCCCCGGGACAGGGACGCGATGAGCAGTTCTTC. The rearrangement uses TRBV9 and TRBJ2-1, with 9 bases identical to TRBD1. J was trimmed by 8 bases and V by 3 bases; bases with no gene match: 12. CDR1 and CDR2 (germline): SGDLS, YYNGEE. The CDR3 is 16 residues long.

The chain uses TRBV7-6 and TRBJ2-1; 7 bases match TRBD1. Per germline, CDR1 SGHVS and CDR2 FNYEAQ. V trimming: 5 bases; J trimming: 3 bases; junction bases outside the gene matches: 4. The CDR3 length is 14 residues. DNA of the CDR3: TGTGCCAGCAGCCCTCGACAGGGCTACAATGAGCAGTTCTTC. This codes for CASSPRQGYNEQFF.

The chain links TRBV27 to TRBJ1-2; D ambiguous. The germline V and J ends were trimmed by 3 bases and 0 bases, with 8 bases remaining between them. The CDR3 covers 14 residues. Germline V CDR1 and CDR2: MNHEY, SMNVEV (reference sequence). The CDR3 loop is CASSFEGSNYGYTF. For the CDR3, the DNA is TGTGCCAGCAGTTTTGAGGGTTCTAACTATGGCTACACCTTC.

For the CDR3, the DNA is TGTGCCAGCAGCAAACAGGGGGCCGCCTTCTATGAAAAACTGTTTTTT. Amino acids: CASSKQGAAFYEKLFF. This rearrangement joins TRBV27 to TRBJ1-4; 9 bases line up with TRBD1. V lost 6 bases, J lost 6 bases, and 11 bases stayed unmatched. CDR3 length equals 16 residues. The germline CDR1 and CDR2 sequences are MNHEY and SMNVEV (reference sequence).

In the case of this clone: A read error may account for a junction end that differs from germline. The rearrangement joins TRBV7-9 to TRBJ2-6; perhaps TRBD1 as D (7 bases). Germline loops: CDR1 SEHNR, CDR2 FQNEAQ (reference sequence). The CDR3 runs to 17 residues. The CDR3, as DNA: TGTTCCAGCAGCTTAGGAGGGACAGTCTCTGGGGCCAACGTCCTGACTTTC. Residues: CSSSLGGTVSGANVLTF.

The chain combines TRBV7-9 with TRBJ2-5; TRBD1 matches at 10 bases. V was pared by 6 bases and J by 4 bases, with 14 bases of the junction left unmatched. CDR1 and CDR2 from the germline V gene are SEHNR and FQNEAQ (reference sequence). CDR3 size: 17 residues. The CDR3 is CASSYLRDRGRGETQYF. CDR3 DNA sequence: TGTGCCAGCAGTTACCTCCGGGACAGGGGTAGAGGAGAGACCCAGTACTTC.

The chain links TRBV29-1 to TRBJ2-3, with D tentatively TRBD2 (5 bases). V lost 7 bases and J lost 0, with 14 bases in between. This CDR3 has 14 amino acids. The germline CDR1 and CDR2 sequences are SQVTM and ANQGSEA. The CDR3 spells CSADWESSTDTQYF. CDR3 nucleotide sequence: TGCAGCGCCGACTGGGAGTCTAGCACAGATACGCAGTATTTT.

The V and J genes are TRBV7-6 and TRBJ2-7, with TRBD1 matching 12 bases. The germline V gene has CDR1 SGHVS and CDR2 FNYEAQ. The CDR3 runs to 18 residues. V lost 2 bases, J lost 2 bases, and 10 bases stayed unmatched. In DNA form, the CDR3 reads TGTGCCAGCAGCTTAAGGCCGGGACAGGGGGCGAAGGCCTACGAGCAGTACTTC. It yields the protein CASSLRPGQGAKAYEQYF.

This clone was seen a few times. V usage is TRBV6-1 and J usage is TRBJ2-7, with 7 bases that match TRBD1. CDR1 and CDR2 (germline): MNHNS, SASEGT. V shed 10 bases and J 2 bases; nucleotides not matched to a gene: 11. This CDR3 is 14 amino acids long. The chain's CDR3 is CATRFDRATYEQYF. The CDR3 coding sequence is TGTGCCACCCGATTCGACAGGGCTACCTACGAGCAGTACTTC.

J is TRBJ1-5 and V is TRBV15; 7 bases align to TRBD1. V shed 1 base, J shed 5 bases, and the junction held 8 bases outside the gene matches. From germline, CDR1 is LNHNV and CDR2 YYDKDF (reference sequence). The CDR3 sequence is 16 residues long. The CDR3 sequence: CATSRAGGRSHQPQHF. CDR3 DNA: TGTGCCACCAGCAGAGCAGGGGGTCGCTCACATCAGCCCCAGCATTTT.

The CDR3: CASSSHSDRTGANVLTF. CDR3 DNA: TGTGCCAGCAGCTCGCATAGTGACAGGACTGGGGCCAACGTCCTGACTTTC. The chain is built from TRBV7-6 and TRBJ2-6; D may be TRBD1 (6 bases). This CDR3 has 17 amino acids. The V end was cut by 4 bases, the J end by 2 bases, with 15 bases between. The germline V gene has CDR1 SGHVS and CDR2 FNYEAQ.

In DNA form, the CDR3 reads TGTGCCAGCAGCCTATCTGGCGGACAGTGGCAGGTCTACGAGCAGTACTTC. It encodes CASSLSGGQWQVYEQYF. The chain employs TRBV7-9 and TRBJ2-5; tentative D call: TRBD1 (6 bases). The end of the DNA aligns better with TRBJ2-7, so the J call may be wrong. The CDR3 is made up of 17 amino acids. The germline CDR1 and CDR2 sequences are SEHNR and FQNEAQ (reference sequence).

This clone was counted between two and nine times. The chain joins TRBV29-1 to TRBJ2-7; D gene uncertain. Per the germline V gene, CDR1 is SQVTM and CDR2 is ANQGSEA. CDR3 size: 14 residues. The V and J ends lost 1 base and 4 bases respectively, with 14 bases between them. This CDR3 is CSVEATELGYEQYF. CDR3 coding DNA: TGCAGCGTTGAAGCCACAGAACTTGGGTACGAGCAGTACTTC.